This entry concerns a single T cell receptor beta chain. This entry is derived from a study of blood T cell repertoires in COVID-19. Study context: PBMCs, B-cell-depleted T cells, or T cells were the source of the cDNA or gDNA that made up the material.

This table comes from immunoSEQ multiplex PCR, and its TCRdb copy is limited to in-frame clones, with some not included. Among approximately 300,000 clones listed, roughly four fifths were seen once. The germline V gene has CDR1 SGHVS and CDR2 FQNEAQ. The trim removed 5 bases at V and 6 bases at J, leaving 4 bases unmatched. CDR3 length: 13 amino acids. The source is a person between 65 and 80 years old with COVID-19, enrolled during active disease. Sequenced input: peripheral blood. This rearrangement joins TRBV7-8 to TRBJ2-7, with 10 bases aligning to TRBD1. The CDR3 DNA reads as TGTGCCAGCAGCCCGGGGACAGGGGTCGAGCAGTACTTC. Its translation is CASSPGTGVEQYF.